This entry describes one TCR beta chain. Its antigen is unidentified. Both 60 Vbeta primers and 13 Jbeta primers went into the PCR. Generated by immunoSEQ multiplex PCR, the TCRdb table keeps only in-frame clones and is missing some. In the table there are about 130,000 clones, roughly four fifths of which are singletons. These data come from a study of cytomegalovirus exposure and HLA in healthy donors. Overall study findings and caveats: Later analysis reportedly placed an Asian-associated ancestry cluster below the roughly 700-donor mean in N-insertions.

Between the trimmed V and J ends, which lost 5 bases and 5 bases, there was a span of 17 bases. Per germline, CDR1 SGHTA and CDR2 FQGNSA. The CDR3 sequence is 15 residues long. Sequencing was performed on PBMCs. The TCR was taken from a boy aged 2 to 10 in good health and CMV-seronegative. V usage is TRBV7-2 and J usage is TRBJ2-3; tentatively, D is TRBD2 (7 bases). CDR3 DNA: TGTGCCAGCAGCACTACGGGGGGCGGGGGAGATACGCAGTATTTT. Its protein product is CASSTTGGGGDTQYF.